The clone carrying this TCR beta chain appeared many times. This record belongs to a study of T-cell reconstitution after alpha-beta-depleted transplantation in children. The V gene end was trimmed by 5 bases and the J gene end by 4 bases; junction bases not matched to a gene: 8. CDR1 is SGHRS, CDR2 YFSETQ, per germline. This CDR3 is built from 16 residues. Unique molecular identifiers were built into the TCRbeta library. MiXCR was run by TCRdb on the PCR reads, yielding one entry per CDR3 protein. Of roughly 170,000 distinct CDR3 sequences listed, about 6.4% were seen once; the top ten hold over 2.5%.

The sequence was collected from a human donor who donated a stem cell graft to a child with Wiskott-Aldrich syndrome. Sequenced here: PBMCs from the stem cell graft donor, sampled from the stem cell graft. The chain links TRBV5-1 to TRBJ2-2, with 10 bases that match TRBD2. CDR3 sequence: CASSSPSGSGTGELFF. As DNA, the CDR3 is TGCGCCAGCAGTTCACCTAGCGGGAGTGGCACCGGGGAGCTGTTTTTT.